Each of the 30 T cell receptor beta chains below was sequenced from the same sample in a study of cytomegalovirus exposure and HLA in healthy donors. The PCR employed 60 Vbeta primers together with 13 Jbeta primers. Repertoires were generated with immunoSEQ multiplex PCR, while TCRdb's copy carries only in-frame clones and drops some. The sample has 150,000 to 200,000 clones; approximately 71% are singletons. Sample: PBMCs. Receptor source: a girl under 18 in good health and CMV-seronegative.

This sequence joins TRBV6-1 and TRBJ1-2; the D gene is possibly TRBD1 (5 bases). There are 13 residues in the CDR3. V gave up 7 bases and J gave up 3 bases, with 12 bases separating them. Germline values: CDR1 MNHNS, CDR2 SASEGT. CDR3 sequence (DNA): TGTGCCAGCACCCTTGGACAACACTATGGCTACACCTTC. Translating gives CASTLGQHYGYTF.

In this sample, this clone turned up a few times. This sequence joins TRBV4-2 and TRBJ1-3; D uncertain. Deletions cut 1 base from V and 3 bases from J, with 7 bases between. Germline assignment: CDR1 LGHNA and CDR2 YNFKEQ. This CDR3 is 14 amino acids long. CDR3 region: CASSQGRDGNTIYF. DNA of the CDR3: TGTGCCAGCAGCCAAGGGAGGGATGGAAACACCATATATTTT.

This clone was counted only a few times. J is TRBJ1-2 and V is TRBV6-8; D possibly corresponds to TRBD1 (5 bases). The ends were cut back, 3 bases at V and 8 bases at J, with 13 bases in the middle. From germline, CDR1 is MNHGY and CDR2 SAAAGT. This CDR3 has 13 residues. The CDR3 nucleotides read TGTGCCAGCAGTTATACGCAGGGATGCGGCTACACCTTC. The encoded protein is CASSYTQGCGYTF.

This chain joins TRBV13 and TRBJ1-1; the match to TRBD1 covers 9 bases. Germline trimming cut 0 bases from V and 5 bases from J; bases unmatched to any gene: 7. The CDR3 totals 16 residues. The germline V gene has CDR1 PRHDT and CDR2 FYEKMQ (reference sequence). The CDR3, as DNA: TGTGCCAGCAGCTTAGGGGACAGGGGACCTGGGACTGAAGCTTTCTTT. Translated, it gives CASSLGDRGPGTEAFF.

The gene calls are TRBV7-6 and TRBJ1-5; 10 bases fit TRBD1. The CDR3 length is 14 residues. Germline CDR1 is SGHVS and CDR2 is FNYEAQ. V was clipped by 3 bases and J by 6 bases; unmatched bases: 2. The CDR3 region has the DNA TGTGCCAGCAGCTTGGGACAGGGGAGTCAGCCCCAGCATTTT. It yields the protein CASSLGQGSQPQHF.

This chain joins TRBV6-1 and TRBJ2-1; TRBD1 agrees at 9 bases. Per the germline V gene, CDR1 is MNHNS and CDR2 is SASEGT. The CDR3 is 15 residues long. V lost 5 bases and J lost 4; bases outside the gene matches: 6. The CDR3 region has the DNA TGTGCCAGCAGTTCCCCGGGACAGGGATACAATGAGCAGTTCTTC. Residues: CASSSPGQGYNEQFF.

The CDR3 DNA follows: TGTGCCATCAGTGAGCCGGGACAGAAATACAATGAGCAGTTCTTC. Translating gives CAISEPGQKYNEQFF. The chain is built from TRBV10-3 and TRBJ2-1, with 7 bases aligning to TRBD1. Unmatched junction bases numbered 5, after V lost 2 bases and J lost 4 bases. From germline, CDR1 is ENHRY and CDR2 SYGVKD. This CDR3 has 15 residues.

The rearrangement uses TRBV27 and TRBJ1-1; TRBD1 aligns across 7 bases. J lost 0 bases, V lost 8 bases, and 12 bases had no gene match. The CDR3 has 16 amino acids. CDR1 is MNHEY, CDR2 SMNVEV, per germline (reference sequence). The CDR3 protein is CASVPYPGQMNTEAFF. Here the CDR3 DNA reads TGTGCCAGCGTCCCCTATCCGGGACAGATGAACACTGAAGCTTTCTTT.

This clone was counted only a few times. This chain uses TRBV30 with TRBJ2-5, with TRBD2 identical over 16 bases. V lost 1 base, J lost 5 bases, and 7 bases stayed unmatched. CDR1 is GTSNPN and CDR2 is SVGIG in the germline V gene (reference sequence). This CDR3 region has 17 residues. The CDR3 DNA reads as TGTGCCTGGAGTGGGGGACTAGCGGGGGGGCCGCGTGAGACCCAGTACTTC. Protein sequence: CAWSGGLAGGPRETQYF.

V and J are TRBV5-8 and TRBJ2-3; no firm D call. This CDR3 has 12 amino acids. Trimming shortened V by 4 bases and J by 6 bases, and 9 bases separated the two germline ends. Germline V gene sequence: CDR1 SGHTS, CDR2 YDEGEE. The CDR3: CASSPRSDTQYF. The CDR3 nucleotides read TGTGCCAGCAGCCCCAGGTCGGATACGCAGTATTTT.

This clone was found a few times. The V call is TRBV7-3, the J call TRBJ2-1; 8 bases line up with TRBD2. CDR1 and CDR2 from the germline V gene are SGHTA and FQGTGA. Unmatched junction bases numbered 0, after V lost 2 bases and J lost 3 bases. There are 14 residues in the CDR3. CDR3 protein: CASSLAGGYNEQFF. The CDR3 DNA reads as TGTGCCAGCAGCTTAGCGGGGGGCTACAATGAGCAGTTCTTC. The whole variable domain, remainder taken from reference TRBV7-3 and TRBJ2-1, is GAGVSQTPSNKVTEKGKYVELRCDPISGHTALYWYRQSLGQGPEFLIYFQGTGAADDSGLPNDRFFAVRPEGSVSTLKIQRTERGDSAVYLCASSLAGGYNEQFFGPGTRLTVL.

The chain recombines TRBV15 with TRBJ2-7; D ambiguous. There are 14 residues in the CDR3. Germline CDR1 LNHNV, CDR2 YYDKDF (reference sequence). V was shortened by 5 bases and J by 1 base, with 12 bases between the two germline ends. The CDR3 coding sequence is TGTGCCACCAGCGGCCTTAGGAGTTCCTACGAGCAGTACTTC. Amino acids: CATSGLRSSYEQYF. The whole variable domain, remainder taken from reference TRBV15 and TRBJ2-7, is DAMVIQNPRYQVTQFGKPVTLSCSQTLNHNVMYWYQQKSSQAPKLLFHYYDKDFNNEADTPDNFQSRRPNTSFCFLDIRSPGLGDTAMYLCATSGLRSSYEQYFGPGTRLTVT.

The chain couples TRBV12-5 to TRBJ1-5, with a weak D call TRBD1 (5 bases). Germline CDR1 and CDR2: LGHNT and FRNRAP. V lost 5 bases to trimming and J lost 4 bases, with 12 bases between them. The CDR3 runs to 14 residues. Here the CDR3 reads CASGHGGDNQPQHF. The CDR3 DNA sequence: TGTGCTAGTGGTCACGGGGGAGATAATCAGCCCCAGCATTTT.

There are a few counts of this clone. This chain uses TRBV6-1 with TRBJ2-7, with 7 bases aligning to TRBD1. CDR3 length equals 13 residues. Germline V gives CDR1 MNHNS, CDR2 SASEGT. V was clipped by 8 bases and J by 5 bases; unmatched bases: 9. The CDR3 spells CASGAQGPHEQYF. Written as DNA, the CDR3 is TGTGCCAGCGGGGCACAGGGGCCCCACGAGCAGTACTTC.

The chain joins TRBV10-3 to TRBJ2-7; a possible D gene is TRBD1 (6 bases). This CDR3 contains 13 residues. Germline V gene sequence: CDR1 ENHRY, CDR2 SYGVKD. Trimming pared 6 bases from V and 2 bases from J, leaving 11 bases between. CDR3 in DNA: TGTGCCATCAGATCTGACAGGACCTACGAGCAGTACTTC. Its translation: CAIRSDRTYEQYF.

The chain employs TRBV4-1 and TRBJ2-3, with D possibly TRBD2 on 5 matching bases. Deletions cut 1 base from V and 4 bases from J, with 9 bases between. CDR3 size: 14 residues. Germline V gene lookup returns CDR1 MGHRA and CDR2 YSYEKL. The CDR3: CASSQVMEADTQYF. The CDR3 DNA follows: TGCGCCAGCAGCCAAGTAATGGAGGCAGATACGCAGTATTTT.

The chain has TRBV4-2 and TRBJ1-2; D uncertain. CDR3 length: 16 amino acids. Germline CDR1 reads LGHNA; CDR2 reads YNFKEQ. V lost 4 bases to trimming and J lost 4 bases, with 19 bases between them. Here the CDR3 reads CASSLPVDSLSYGYTF. The CDR3 DNA sequence: TGTGCCAGCAGCCTACCGGTAGACTCTCTTAGCTATGGCTACACCTTC.

J is TRBJ1-5 and V is TRBV27, with 7 bases matching TRBD1. Losses at the gene ends were 7 bases for V and 10 bases for J; bases not matched to a gene: 10. Germline CDR1 is MNHEY and CDR2 is SMNVEV (reference sequence). The CDR3 consists of 13 residues. CDR3: CASTGTVGYPQHF. The DNA for the CDR3 is TGTGCCAGCACCGGGACAGTCGGTTACCCCCAGCATTTT.

The chain links TRBV5-6 to TRBJ2-5; 12 positions agree with TRBD1. CDR3 length equals 15 residues. Germline V gives CDR1 SGHDT, CDR2 YYEEEE. J lost 5 bases, V lost 3 bases, and 5 bases had no gene match. This CDR3 reads CASSSGQGAWETQYF. CDR3 sequence (DNA): TGTGCCAGCAGCTCGGGACAGGGGGCCTGGGAGACCCAGTACTTC.

This clone was recorded only once. The chain uses TRBV11-2 and TRBJ1-2; 7 bases map to TRBD1. J was trimmed by 3 bases and V by 5 bases; bases with no gene match: 3. This CDR3 has 13 residues. Germline lookup yields CDR1 SGHAT and CDR2 FQNNGV. CDR3 sequence: CASSPGQDYGYTF. The DNA of the CDR3 is TGTGCCAGCAGCCCCGGACAGGACTATGGCTACACCTTC.

The chain has TRBV5-1 and TRBJ2-1, with 9 bases matching TRBD2. This CDR3 contains 14 residues. Trimming took 7 bases from V and 8 from J; bases not matched to a gene: 10. The germline gives CDR1 SGHRS, CDR2 YFSETQ. The CDR3 sequence: CASWGLAGKDEQFF. CDR3 coding DNA: TGCGCCAGCTGGGGTCTAGCGGGGAAGGATGAGCAGTTCTTC.

The rearrangement uses TRBV19 and TRBJ1-2; D call uncertain. V was cut by 4 bases and J by 8 bases, with 8 bases left in between. Germline V gene sequence: CDR1 LNHDA, CDR2 SQIVND (reference sequence). The CDR3 is made up of 11 amino acids. CDR3 protein: CASSNYGGYTF. CDR3 DNA sequence: TGTGCCAGTAGTAACTATGGAGGCTACACCTTC.

The chain combines TRBV7-3 with TRBJ2-1, with 9 bases aligning to TRBD2. J gave up 7 bases and V 5 bases, and 9 bases lay outside the gene matches. Looked up from germline, CDR1 is SGHTA and CDR2 is FQGTGA. This CDR3 region has 15 residues. CDR3 amino acids: CASSIHSGGLNEQFF. The CDR3 coding sequence is TGTGCCAGCAGCATTCATAGCGGGGGTCTGAATGAGCAGTTCTTC.

V is TRBV9 and J is TRBJ2-5; TRBD2 agrees at 9 bases. Germline CDR1 SGDLS, CDR2 YYNGEE. The CDR3 is 18 residues long. V lost 4 bases, J lost 2 bases, and 15 bases stayed unmatched. The CDR3 nucleotides read TGTGCCAGCAGCCCCCGAGGTAGCGGGGGACCAAAACAAGAGACCCAGTACTTC. This codes for CASSPRGSGGPKQETQYF.

The chain links TRBV7-9 to TRBJ1-5, with D possibly matching TRBD1 (5 bases). Germline V gene sequence: CDR1 SEHNR, CDR2 FQNEAQ (reference sequence). The CDR3 loop spans 13 amino acids. Trimming shortened V by 1 base and J by 6 bases, and 7 bases separated the two germline ends. The CDR3 here is CASSLGGGQPQHF. The CDR3 DNA sequence: TGTGCCAGCAGCTTAGGGGGGGGTCAGCCCCAGCATTTT.

This rearrangement joins TRBV30 to TRBJ1-6, with TRBD1 matching 8 bases. Germline trimming cut 3 bases from V and 5 bases from J; bases unmatched to any gene: 3. The CDR3 sequence is 14 residues long. CDR1 GTSNPN and CDR2 SVGIG come from the germline V gene (reference sequence). CDR3 coding DNA: TGTGCCTGGAGCCGACAGGGGAATAATTCACCCCTCCACTTT. Its protein product is CAWSRQGNNSPLHF.

This chain connects TRBV5-6 to TRBJ2-7; no reliable D call. The CDR3 contains 16 residues. Germline CDR1 is SGHDT and CDR2 is YYEEEE. The V gene lost 0 bases and the J gene lost 3 bases, with 16 bases spanning the gap. As DNA, the CDR3 is TGTGCCAGCAGCTTGGCCAGGTACACGAGTGTCTACGAGCAGTACTTC. It specifies CASSLARYTSVYEQYF. The full variable domain, rest sourced from reference TRBV5-6 and TRBJ2-7, is DAGVTQSPTHLIKTRGQQVTLRCSPKSGHDTVSWYQQALGQGPQFIFQYYEEEERQRGNFPDRFSGHQFPNYSSELNVNALLLGDSALYLCASSLARYTSVYEQYFGPGTRLTVT.

The chain joins TRBV7-3 to TRBJ2-1; 7 bases line up with TRBD2. The CDR3 totals 13 residues. Germline values: CDR1 SGHTA, CDR2 FQGTGA. Trimming cost V 3 bases and J 7 bases; bases outside gene matches: 3. CDR3 protein: CASSLGGGNEQFF. The DNA of the CDR3 is TGTGCCAGCAGCTTGGGGGGAGGGAATGAGCAGTTCTTC.

The table lists this clone with a few counts. The chain joins TRBV5-6 to TRBJ1-2; TRBD1 matches at 8 bases. This CDR3 has 14 residues. CDR1 and CDR2 from the germline V gene are SGHDT and YYEEEE. V was pared by 0 bases and J by 8 bases, with 6 bases of the junction left unmatched. CDR3 nucleotide sequence: TGTGCCAGCAGCTTGGGGACAGGGTCGGGCGGCTACACCTTC. Translated, it gives CASSLGTGSGGYTF.

The chain joins TRBV6-5 to TRBJ1-2; TRBD1 is a possible D gene (5 bases). The CDR3 has 14 residues. The germline CDR1 and CDR2 sequences are MNHEY and SVGAGI. V gave up 7 bases and J gave up 1 base, with 13 bases separating them. Written as DNA, the CDR3 is TGTGCCAGCACCAAGGGGCAGGTTAACTATGGCTACACCTTC. Translation gives CASTKGQVNYGYTF.